The entry below gives a single T cell receptor beta chain sequence along with its context. The CDR3 extends over 17 amino acids. Trimming removed 3 bases at V and 4 bases at J, with 20 bases between. Germline loops: CDR1 KGHDR, CDR2 SFDVKD. The sample originates from a study of blood T cell repertoires in COVID-19. Source study methods: Scientists estimated how many nucleated cells there were by amplifying reference gene primers. Only in-frame clones appear in the TCRdb table, and some are missing; sequencing was by immunoSEQ multiplex PCR. The V and J calls and clone size were taken over from that table, and D and trimming were inferred from the DNA. The sample lists just over 250,000 clones, around 87% seen once, with approximately 2.3% in the top ten.

This clonotype was sampled from a woman aged 45-65 years with acute or convalescent COVID-19. V gene TRBV24-1 combines with J gene TRBJ2-5, with D perhaps matching TRBD1 (6 bases). Sequenced material: peripheral blood. The DNA for the CDR3 is TGTGCCACCAGTGATCCCCTTTCAGACAGGCCGGTAGAGACCCAGTACTTC. Its translation is CATSDPLSDRPVETQYF.